This is a list of T cell receptor beta chains from one sample in a study of control samples from healthy donors and cancer patients. Sequenced by immunoSEQ multiplex PCR; TCRdb stores in-frame clones only, minus some. The sample contains about 140,000 clones, roughly 90% of which appear only once. Source material: blood. These receptors originate from a man younger than 40 in good health. CDR3s include the opening cysteine and the closing phenylalanine or tryptophan. The D gene is left open where the match is weak. Size tells how often a clone was seen (once, few, many) or the class of an expanded clone, and some rows leave it out.

d_gene	j_gene	v_gene	len	abundance	CDR3aa	CDR3nt
TRBD2	TRBJ2-3	TRBV7-9	14	NA	CAGTRGAVGDTQYF	TGTGCCGGGACGCGGGGGGCGGTTGGAGATACGCAGTATTTT
TRBD1	TRBJ2-4	TRBV7-2	18	few	CASSSQSRDRVGKNIQYF	TGTGCCAGCAGCTCCCAGTCCCGGGACAGGGTTGGCAAAAACATTCAGTACTTC
TRBD2	TRBJ2-1	TRBV7-8	13	NA	CASSRGGHNEQFF	TGTGCCAGCAGCCGGGGGGGGCACAATGAGCAGTTCTTC
TRBD1	TRBJ2-7	TRBV5-4	15	once	CASSPADRGGNEQYF	TGTGCCAGCAGCCCCGCCGACAGGGGAGGAAACGAGCAGTACTTC
NA	TRBJ2-5	TRBV4-3	13	NA	CASSQEGAETQYF	TGCGCCAGCAGCCAAGAGGGGGCAGAGACCCAGTACTTC
TRBD2	TRBJ2-6	TRBV7-2	16	NA	CASSSDSGAGANVLTF	TGTGCCAGCAGCTCCGATAGCGGGGCTGGGGCCAACGTCCTGACTTTC
NA	TRBJ2-1	TRBV7-6	13	NA	CASSTRTGDEQFF	TGTGCCAGCAGCACCAGGACCGGCGATGAGCAGTTCTTC
NA	TRBJ2-2	TRBV6-6	16	NA	CASRIRWTTNTGELFF	TGTGCCAGCAGAATCCGGTGGACTACGAACACCGGGGAGCTGTTTTTT
TRBD2	TRBJ2-1	TRBV7-2	17	NA	CASSSHSTSGGNNEQFF	TGTGCCAGCAGCTCCCATTCTACTAGCGGGGGTAACAATGAGCAGTTCTTC
TRBD1	TRBJ1-1	TRBV7-9	15	NA	CASSNRDRTYTEAFF	TGTGCCAGCAGCAACCGGGACAGGACCTACACTGAAGCTTTCTTT
NA	TRBJ1-2	TRBV6-2/TRBV6-3	16	NA	CASSYSYPSGIYGYTF	TGTGCCAGCAGTTACTCCTACCCGTCAGGAATCTATGGCTACACCTTC
TRBD1	TRBJ2-5	TRBV7-9	14	NA	CASSPRTGPETQYF	TGTGCCAGCAGCCCCAGGACAGGTCCGGAGACCCAGTACTTC
TRBD1	TRBJ1-5	TRBV27	15	NA	CASGGGTGAEQPQHF	TGTGCCAGCGGGGGGGGGACAGGGGCCGAACAGCCCCAGCATTTT
NA	TRBJ2-7	TRBV3-1/TRBV3-2	13	once	CASSQSFTYEQYF	TGTGCCAGCAGCCAAAGTTTCACCTACGAGCAGTACTTC
NA	TRBJ2-4	TRBV15	13	NA	CATIFIAKNIQYF	TGTGCCACCATATTCATAGCCAAAAACATTCAGTACTTC
NA	TRBJ1-2	TRBV5-4	14	NA	CASSPRGSYYGYTF	TGTGCCAGCAGCCCCCGGGGCAGCTACTATGGCTACACCTTC
NA	TRBJ2-4	TRBV6-1	16	once	CASSDGRQTFKNIQYF	TGTGCCAGCAGTGACGGTAGACAGACTTTCAAAAACATTCAGTACTTC
TRBD1	TRBJ2-6	TRBV9	18	once	CASSLQGARSSGANVLTF	TGTGCCAGCAGCTTACAGGGGGCGCGAAGTTCTGGGGCCAACGTCCTGACTTTC
TRBD2	TRBJ2-3	TRBV4-3	18	NA	CASSQLGTSGKVADTQYF	TGCGCCAGCAGCCAGCTCGGGACTAGCGGGAAGGTCGCAGATACGCAGTATTTT
TRBD1	TRBJ1-2	TRBV5-6	14	NA	CASRTGAAIYGYTF	TGTGCCAGCAGGACAGGGGCCGCAATCTATGGCTACACCTTC
TRBD1	TRBJ2-7	TRBV9	16	NA	CASSQRQGANAYEQYF	TGTGCCAGCAGCCAACGACAGGGGGCAAATGCCTACGAGCAGTACTTC
NA	TRBJ2-7	TRBV4-1	12	NA	CASSRVSNEQYF	TGCGCCAGCAGCCGGGTGAGCAACGAGCAGTACTTC
TRBD1	TRBJ1-4	TRBV11-2	16	NA	CASSSPETGEGEKLFF	TGTGCCAGCAGCTCCCCCGAGACAGGGGAGGGTGAAAAACTGTTTTTT
NA	TRBJ2-7	TRBV3-1/TRBV3-2	15	NA	CASSQESGTHYEQYF	TGTGCCAGCAGCCAGGAATCCGGGACCCACTACGAGCAGTACTTC
NA	TRBJ2-5	TRBV7-9	15	NA	CASSSSGGRQEAQYF	TGTGCCAGCAGCTCCTCGGGTGGGAGGCAAGAGGCCCAGTACTTC
NA	TRBJ2-2	TRBV10-3	10	NA	CATASGELFF	TGTGCCACCGCGAGCGGGGAGCTGTTTTTT
NA	TRBJ2-6	TRBV7-9	16	NA	CASSLVRGSGANVLTF	TGTGCCAGCAGCTTAGTCCGGGGCTCTGGGGCCAACGTCCTGACTTTC